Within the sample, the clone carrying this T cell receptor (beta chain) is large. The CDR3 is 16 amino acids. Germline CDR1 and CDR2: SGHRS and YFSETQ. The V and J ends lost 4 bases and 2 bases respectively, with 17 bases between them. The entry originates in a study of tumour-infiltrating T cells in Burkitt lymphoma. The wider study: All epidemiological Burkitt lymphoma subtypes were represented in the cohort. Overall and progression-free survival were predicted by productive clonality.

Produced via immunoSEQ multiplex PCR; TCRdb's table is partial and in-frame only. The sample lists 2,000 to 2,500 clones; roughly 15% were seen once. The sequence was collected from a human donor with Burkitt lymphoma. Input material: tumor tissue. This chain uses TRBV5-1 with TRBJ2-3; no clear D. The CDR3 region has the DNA TGCGCCAGCAGCCCCTTTGACCGAGCTTCCACAGATACGCAGTATTTT. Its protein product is CASSPFDRASTDTQYF.